Listed here are 4 T cell receptor beta chains from one sample, sequenced in a study of identical twins. Using its own MiXCR run on the 5' RACE reads, TCRdb lists one record per CDR3 protein. In the table there are some 500,000 distinct CDR3 sequences, approximately 15% of which are singletons. These data were likewise used in another study, on yellow fever vaccine responses in identical twins.

Source material: CD4+ T cells sorted from blood. The receptors here all came from a woman in her late teens or twenties in good health.

This clonotype was counted ten times or more. This chain joins TRBV5-1 and TRBJ2-1; TRBD1 matches 7 bases. V was pared by 0 bases and J by 2 bases, with 2 bases of the junction left unmatched. The CDR3 totals 15 residues. Per germline, CDR1 SGHRS and CDR2 YFSETQ. CDR3 residues: CASSLGTGPYNEQFF. CDR3 DNA sequence: TGCGCCAGCAGCTTGGGGACAGGACCCTACAATGAGCAGTTCTTC.

This clonotype was counted between two and nine times. V usage is TRBV24-1 and J usage is TRBJ2-7; D possibly corresponds to TRBD1 (6 bases). The V gene's germline CDR1 is KGHDR and CDR2 SFDVKD. Trimming cost V 1 base and J 3 bases, with 9 bases left between them. This CDR3 comprises 14 residues. CDR3 amino acids: CATSDFVQGYEQYF. The CDR3 DNA reads TGTGCCACCAGTGATTTTGTACAGGGCTACGAGCAGTACTTC.

This clonotype was counted between two and nine times. This chain links TRBV7-8 with TRBJ2-4; TRBD2 agrees at 14 bases. The CDR3 has 19 residues. V lost 5 bases, J lost 1 base, and 10 bases stayed unmatched. Germline lookup yields CDR1 SGHVS and CDR2 FQNEAQ. CDR3 protein: CASSLSTSGGVGAKNIQYF. CDR3 in DNA: TGTGCCAGCAGCCTCTCGACTAGCGGGGGGGTCGGGGCCAAAAACATTCAGTACTTC.

V gene TRBV4-2 combines with J gene TRBJ2-1; TRBD2 agrees at 8 bases. The CDR3 has 17 residues. Germline CDR1 LGHNA, CDR2 YNFKEQ. V dropped 0 bases and J dropped 0; count of bases not matched to a gene: 4. The CDR3: CASSQDSGGSSYNEQFF. CDR3 DNA sequence: TGTGCCAGCAGCCAAGACAGCGGGGGAAGCTCCTACAATGAGCAGTTCTTC.